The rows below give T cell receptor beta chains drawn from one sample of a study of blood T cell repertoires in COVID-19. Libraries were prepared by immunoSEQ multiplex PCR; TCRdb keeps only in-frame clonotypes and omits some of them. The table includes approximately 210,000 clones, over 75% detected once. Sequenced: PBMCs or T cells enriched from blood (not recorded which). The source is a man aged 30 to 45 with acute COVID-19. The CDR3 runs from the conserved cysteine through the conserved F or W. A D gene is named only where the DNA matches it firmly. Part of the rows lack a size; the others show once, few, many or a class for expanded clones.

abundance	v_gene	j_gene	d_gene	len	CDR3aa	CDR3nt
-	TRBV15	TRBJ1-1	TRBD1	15	CATRSPGQLNTEAFF	TGTGCCACCAGGTCTCCGGGACAGCTTAACACTGAAGCTTTCTTT
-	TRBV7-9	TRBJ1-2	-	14	CASSSDLSIRGYTF	TGTGCCAGCAGCTCCGACTTGAGCATTCGCGGCTACACCTTC
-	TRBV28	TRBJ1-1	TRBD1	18	CASSSDTGQGILNTEAFF	TGTGCCAGCAGTTCCGATACGGGACAGGGGATCCTGAACACTGAAGCTTTCTTT
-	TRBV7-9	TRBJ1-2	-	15	CASSLEWAQNYGYTF	TGTGCCAGCAGCTTAGAGTGGGCGCAAAACTATGGCTACACCTTC
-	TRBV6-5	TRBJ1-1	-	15	CASSYSSGTNTEAFF	TGTGCCAGCAGTTACTCCTCAGGTACGAACACTGAAGCTTTCTTT
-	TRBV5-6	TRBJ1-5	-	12	CASSLMSQPQHF	TGTGCCAGCAGCTTGATGAGTCAGCCCCAGCATTTT
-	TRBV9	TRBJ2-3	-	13	CASSVVFSDTQYF	TGTGCCAGCAGCGTAGTGTTTTCGGATACGCAGTATTTT
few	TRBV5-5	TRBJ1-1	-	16	CASSLTHSRASAEAFF	TGTGCCAGCAGCCTTACGCATAGCAGGGCGTCGGCTGAAGCTTTCTTT
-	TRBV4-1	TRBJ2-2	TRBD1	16	CASSLRTGPDTGELFF	TGCGCCAGCAGCCTCCGGACAGGGCCAGACACCGGGGAGCTGTTTTTT
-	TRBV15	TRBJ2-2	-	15	CATSPGGKNTGELFF	TGTGCCACCAGCCCAGGGGGGAAGAACACCGGGGAGCTGTTTTTT
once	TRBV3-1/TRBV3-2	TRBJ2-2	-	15	CASSQVGGNTGELFF	TGTGCCAGCAGCCAAGTCGGGGGGAACACCGGGGAGCTGTTTTTT
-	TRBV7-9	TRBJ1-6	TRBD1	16	CASSFPRTGKDSPLHF	TGTGCCAGCAGCTTCCCGCGGACAGGGAAAGATTCACCCCTCCACTTT
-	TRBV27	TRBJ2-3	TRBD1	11	CASSYRGTQYF	TGTGCCAGCAGCTACAGGGGTACGCAGTATTTT
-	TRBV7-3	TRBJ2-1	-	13	CASSQDLYNEQFF	TGTGCCAGCAGCCAGGATCTCTACAATGAGCAGTTCTTC
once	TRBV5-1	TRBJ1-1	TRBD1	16	CASSPLSGQGNTEAFF	TGCGCCAGCAGCCCATTATCTGGACAGGGGAACACTGAAGCTTTCTTT
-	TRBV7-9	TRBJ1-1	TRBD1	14	CASTETGWDTEAFF	TGTGCCAGCACCGAGACAGGGTGGGACACTGAAGCTTTCTTT
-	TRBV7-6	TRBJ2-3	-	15	CASSLGLISTDTQYF	TGTGCCAGCAGCTTAGGGCTGATATCCACAGATACGCAGTATTTT
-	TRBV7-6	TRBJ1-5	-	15	CASSPGLGSNQPQHF	TGTGCCAGCAGCCCAGGGTTGGGGAGCAATCAGCCCCAGCATTTT
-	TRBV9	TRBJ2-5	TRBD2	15	CASSGPRGGQETQYF	TGTGCCAGCAGCGGCCCCCGGGGGGGGCAAGAGACCCAGTACTTC
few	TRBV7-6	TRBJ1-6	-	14	CASSLLQYNSPLHF	TGTGCCAGCAGCTTACTGCAGTATAATTCACCCCTCCACTTT
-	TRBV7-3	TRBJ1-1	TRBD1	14	CASSLRTGDGGAFF	TGTGCCAGCAGCTTAAGGACAGGGGACGGGGGAGCTTTCTTT
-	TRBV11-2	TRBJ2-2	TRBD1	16	CASRVETGINTGELFF	TGTGCCAGCCGGGTCGAGACAGGGATTAACACCGGGGAGCTGTTTTTT
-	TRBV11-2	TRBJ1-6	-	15	CASSRTGAYNSPLHF	TGTGCCAGCAGTCGAACAGGCGCGTATAATTCACCCCTCCACTTT
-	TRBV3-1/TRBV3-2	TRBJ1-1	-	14	CASSQGSVRFEAFF	TGTGCCAGCAGCCAAGGTTCGGTCAGGTTTGAAGCTTTCTTT
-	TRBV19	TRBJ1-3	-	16	CASSISGQLSGNTIYF	TGTGCCAGTAGTATCTCGGGACAACTCTCTGGAAACACCATATATTTT
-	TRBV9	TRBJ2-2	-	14	CASSVAGNTGELFF	TGTGCCAGCAGCGTAGCGGGGAACACCGGGGAGCTGTTTTTT